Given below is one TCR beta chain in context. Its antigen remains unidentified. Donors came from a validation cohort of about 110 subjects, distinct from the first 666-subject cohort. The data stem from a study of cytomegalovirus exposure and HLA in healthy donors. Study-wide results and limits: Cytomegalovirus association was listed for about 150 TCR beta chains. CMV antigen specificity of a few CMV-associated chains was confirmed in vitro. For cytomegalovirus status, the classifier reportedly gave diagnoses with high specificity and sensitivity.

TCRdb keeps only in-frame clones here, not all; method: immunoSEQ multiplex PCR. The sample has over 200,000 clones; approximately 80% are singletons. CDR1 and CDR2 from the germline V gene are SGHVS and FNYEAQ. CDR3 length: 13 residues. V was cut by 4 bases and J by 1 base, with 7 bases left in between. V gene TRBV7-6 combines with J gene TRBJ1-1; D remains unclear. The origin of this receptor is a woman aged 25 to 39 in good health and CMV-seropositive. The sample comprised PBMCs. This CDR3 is CASSSTENTEAFF. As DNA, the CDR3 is TGTGCCAGCAGCTCGACGGAGAACACTGAAGCTTTCTTT.